This TCR beta chain was documented in a study of response to subunit inactivated influenza vaccine. The CDR3 extends over 16 amino acids. V was trimmed by 4 bases and J by 10 bases, leaving 21 bases between them. The germline V gene encodes CDR1 SGHDT and CDR2 YYEEEE. Broader study findings: Each seasonal flu vaccination may recruit only limited new T cells, authors suggested.

TCRdb reprocessed the RT-PCR reads with MiXCR, giving one entry per CDR3 protein. The repertoire holds fewer than 600,000 distinct CDR3 sequences, with 6% to 9% as singletons. About this clonotype: Its antigen is unknown.

The V call is TRBV5-6, the J call TRBJ1-6; D is perhaps TRBD1 (5 bases). The TCR was taken from a man aged 50-75 years who received an inactivated influenza vaccine. The source material was PBMCs from blood, sampled around 25 months after vaccination. CDR3 protein: CASSRAGTAAGSPLHF. CDR3 sequence (DNA): TGTGCCAGCAGCCGAGCCGGGACTGCGGCGGGGTCACCCCTCCACTTT. Looking up the rest from reference TRBV5-6 and TRBJ1-6 gives the full variable domain: DAGVTQSPTHLIKTRGQQVTLRCSPKSGHDTVSWYQQALGQGPQFIFQYYEEEERQRGNFPDRFSGHQFPNYSSELNVNALLLGDSALYLCASSRAGTAAGSPLHFGNGTRLTVT.